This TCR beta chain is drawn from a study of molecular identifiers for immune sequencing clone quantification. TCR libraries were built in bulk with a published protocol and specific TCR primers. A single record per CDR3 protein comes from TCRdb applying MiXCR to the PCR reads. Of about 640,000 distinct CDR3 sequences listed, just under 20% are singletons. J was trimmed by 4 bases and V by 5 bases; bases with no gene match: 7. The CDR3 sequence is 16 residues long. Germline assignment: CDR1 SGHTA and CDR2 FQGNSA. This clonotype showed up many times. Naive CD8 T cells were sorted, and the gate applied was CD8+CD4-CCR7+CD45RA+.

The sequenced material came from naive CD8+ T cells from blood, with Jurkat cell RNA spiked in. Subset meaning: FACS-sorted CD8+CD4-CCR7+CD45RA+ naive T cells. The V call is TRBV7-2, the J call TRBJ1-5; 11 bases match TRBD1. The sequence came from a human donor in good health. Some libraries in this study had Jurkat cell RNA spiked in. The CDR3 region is CASSLRGTGGNQPQHF. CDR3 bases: TGTGCCAGCAGCCTTAGAGGGACAGGGGGTAATCAGCCCCAGCATTTT.